These 27 T cell receptor beta chains share one sample of origin, sequenced in a study of T cells in Graves' hyperthyroidism and ophthalmopathy. Amplification of TCR beta CDR3 regions used RNA as the template. With the HTBI primer set, the TCR CDR3 went through a first round of RT-PCR. TCRdb used MiXCR to reprocess the multiplex PCR reads, holding one entry per CDR3 protein. The table shows under 600,000 distinct CDR3 sequences, with about 16% occurring only once. Specimen: blood. The receptor source for this set is a middle-aged woman with Graves' ophthalmopathy.

V usage is TRBV15 and J usage is TRBJ2-7; D remains ambiguous. Germline lookup yields CDR1 LNHNV and CDR2 YYDKDF (reference sequence). V was pared by 3 bases and J by 5 bases, with 14 bases between. The CDR3 runs to 14 residues. The CDR3 DNA reads TGTGCCACCAGCAGGGTGTATTCGGACGACGAGCAGTACTTC. Translating gives CATSRVYSDDEQYF.

This clonotype was detected ten times or more. The chain joins TRBV6-1 to TRBJ1-1; D gene uncertain. The CDR3 totals 14 residues. Between the trimmed V and J ends, which lost 5 bases and 1 base, there was a span of 11 bases. The germline V gene has CDR1 MNHNS and CDR2 SASEGT. CDR3 DNA sequence: TGTGCCAGCAGTTACCTAGGCCGGAACACTGAAGCTTTCTTT. This encodes CASSYLGRNTEAFF.

This clonotype occurred many times. The rearrangement joins TRBV28 to TRBJ1-5, with D perhaps matching TRBD1 (5 bases). The V gene lost 5 bases and the J gene lost 6 bases, with 14 bases spanning the gap. The CDR3 sequence is 14 residues long. Germline loops: CDR1 MDHEN, CDR2 SYDVKM. The CDR3 loop reads CASSGPAGGQPQHF. DNA for the CDR3: TGTGCCAGCAGTGGCCCTGCGGGGGGTCAGCCCCAGCATTTT.

This clonotype was seen many times. The chain couples TRBV2 to TRBJ2-7; TRBD1 aligns across 8 bases. Germline V gives CDR1 SNHLY, CDR2 FYNNEI. With 6 bases clipped from V and 2 bases from J, the junction kept 9 bases outside the gene matches. This CDR3 contains 15 residues. The CDR3 here is CASSDLGQGTYEQYF. The CDR3 DNA sequence: TGTGCCAGCAGCGACCTAGGACAGGGTACCTACGAGCAGTACTTC.

The gene calls are TRBV20-1 and TRBJ2-3, with D perhaps TRBD2 (5 bases). V lost 3 bases, J lost 4 bases, and 8 bases lay in between. This CDR3 spans 12 amino acids. Germline CDR1 DFQATT, CDR2 SNEGSKA (reference sequence). The CDR3 DNA sequence: TGCAGTGCTAGGGCCGGGGCAGATACGCAGTATTTT. As protein: CSARAGADTQYF.

This clonotype was counted many times. The genes are TRBV5-4 and TRBJ2-3, with TRBD1 as a possible D gene (5 bases). This CDR3 region has 13 residues. V lost 2 bases to trimming and J lost 5 bases, with 9 bases between them. Per the germline V gene, CDR1 is SGHNT and CDR2 is YYREEE (reference sequence). The CDR3 loop reads CASSFRVLDTQYF. Written as DNA, the CDR3 is TGTGCCAGCAGCTTCAGGGTTCTAGATACGCAGTATTTT.

This clonotype was counted many times. The CDR3 nucleotides read TGTGCCAGCAGCTTTGGTAGGGCGACCGGGGAGCTGTTTTTT. Its protein product is CASSFGRATGELFF. The chain couples TRBV7-8 to TRBJ2-2, with D uncertain. The germline V gene has CDR1 SGHVS and CDR2 FQNEAQ. CDR3 length equals 14 residues. V was clipped by 3 bases and J by 5 bases, with 10 bases between them.

This clonotype was seen a handful of times. The chain recombines TRBV19 with TRBJ2-3; D unclear. Trimming cost V 7 bases and J 4 bases, with 12 bases left between them. This CDR3 comprises 13 residues. Germline lookup yields CDR1 LNHDA and CDR2 SQIVND (reference sequence). CDR3 sequence (DNA): TGTGCCAGTAATTTTGGGAATGCAGATACGCAGTATTTT. Translated, it gives CASNFGNADTQYF.

The chain uses TRBV4-2 and TRBJ2-1; 7 bases fit TRBD1. J was trimmed by 7 bases and V by 0 bases; bases with no gene match: 9. CDR3 length equals 16 residues. Germline assignment: CDR1 LGHNA and CDR2 YNFKEQ. The chain's CDR3 is CASSQEAGGLKNEQFF. The CDR3 DNA is TGTGCCAGCAGCCAAGAGGCAGGGGGTCTTAAAAATGAGCAGTTCTTC.

This clonotype was seen at least ten times. This chain joins TRBV9 and TRBJ1-1; no definite D call. CDR1 and CDR2 (germline): SGDLS, YYNGEE. V gave up 0 bases and J gave up 0 bases, with 6 bases separating them. The CDR3 loop spans 14 amino acids. The CDR3 region is CASSVVSVNTEAFF. For the CDR3, the DNA is TGTGCCAGCAGCGTAGTATCAGTGAACACTGAAGCTTTCTTT.

This clonotype was observed many times. The V call is TRBV20-1, the J call TRBJ2-1, with D maybe TRBD2 (6 bases). The germline CDR1 and CDR2 sequences are DFQATT and SNEGSKA (reference sequence). Trimming stripped 4 bases from V and 12 bases from J, with 19 bases between. This CDR3 region has 13 residues. The CDR3 loop reads CSAIESTSPGQFF. The CDR3 bases are TGCAGTGCTATAGAAAGCACTAGCCCGGGGCAGTTCTTC.

Many counts were recorded for this clonotype. V usage is TRBV27 and J usage is TRBJ2-7, with TRBD2 identical over 7 bases. Germline-derived CDR1 and CDR2 are MNHEY and SMNVEV (reference sequence). The CDR3 spans 16 residues. V shed 7 bases and J 1 base; nucleotides not matched to a gene: 13. For the CDR3, the DNA is TGTGCCAGCAACCAATGGGGGGGTGGGGAGTCCTACGAGCAGTACTTC. Translation: CASNQWGGGESYEQYF.

The CDR3, as DNA: TGCGCCAGCAACCCGACAGTGAACACTGAAGCTTTCTTT. As protein: CASNPTVNTEAFF. This chain connects TRBV10-2 to TRBJ1-1, with TRBD1 as a possible D gene (5 bases). This CDR3 has 13 amino acids. V lost 7 bases to trimming and J lost 0 bases, with 9 bases between them. CDR1 and CDR2 (germline): WSHSY, SAAADI.

This clonotype was seen more than once but under ten times. The chain joins TRBV11-3 to TRBJ2-4; D possibly corresponds to TRBD1 (6 bases). Trimming took off 5 bases at V and 0 bases at J, with 17 bases between the two ends. Germline assignment: CDR1 SGHNT and CDR2 YENEEA. This CDR3 is built from 17 residues. CDR3 DNA: TGTGCCAGCAGCCCTCCGGGACAACCTATAGCCAAAAACATTCAGTACTTC. This codes for CASSPPGQPIAKNIQYF.

This clonotype was recorded at least ten times. The V gene is TRBV20-1, the J gene TRBJ2-1; D is unresolved. In germline, CDR1 is DFQATT, CDR2 SNEGSKA (reference sequence). V lost 3 bases and J lost 0, with 6 bases in between. The CDR3 is 13 residues long. DNA for the CDR3: TGCAGTGCTAGTCACGACTCCTACAATGAGCAGTTCTTC. This gives the protein CSASHDSYNEQFF.

This clonotype appeared many times. The chain combines TRBV5-1 with TRBJ2-7; TRBD1 matches at 7 bases. V lost 0 bases and J lost 0; bases outside the gene matches: 3. The germline CDR1 and CDR2 sequences are SGHRS and YFSETQ. The length of the CDR3 is 15 residues. The CDR3 loop reads CASSLAGTVSYEQYF. The DNA of the CDR3 is TGCGCCAGCAGCTTGGCAGGGACAGTCTCCTACGAGCAGTACTTC.

This clonotype appeared a few times. This sequence joins TRBV11-1 and TRBJ2-3; no reliable D call. With 4 bases removed from V and 0 bases from J, the gap between germline ends came to 11 bases. Germline assignment: CDR1 SGHAT and CDR2 FQDESV (reference sequence). The CDR3 has 15 residues. In nucleotides, the CDR3 is TGTGCCAGCAGCTGGAGACCCCAAAGCACAGATACGCAGTATTTT. It is translated as CASSWRPQSTDTQYF.

V is TRBV30 and J is TRBJ2-3; D not certain. In germline, CDR1 is GTSNPN, CDR2 SVGIG (reference sequence). V was trimmed by 3 bases and J by 2 bases, leaving 6 bases between them. The CDR3 sequence is 12 residues long. CDR3 coding DNA: TGTGCCTGGAGGCCGACCACAGATACGCAGTATTTT. Residues: CAWRPTTDTQYF.

This clonotype has a handful of counts. The chain couples TRBV14 to TRBJ2-5; D is unclear. Germline CDR1 and CDR2: SGHDN and FVKESK. The CDR3 loop spans 14 amino acids. The ends were cut back, 1 base at V and 2 bases at J, with 8 bases in the middle. This CDR3 is CASSQGQLQETQYF. The CDR3 nucleotides are TGTGCCAGCAGCCAAGGCCAGTTACAAGAGACCCAGTACTTC.

This clonotype was seen only a few times. This sequence joins TRBV6-1 and TRBJ2-6; unclear D gene. V was clipped by 2 bases and J by 3 bases, with 8 bases between them. This CDR3 is 15 amino acids long. Per germline, CDR1 MNHNS and CDR2 SASEGT. The CDR3 loop reads CASSESTYGANVLTF. The CDR3 DNA reads as TGTGCCAGCAGTGAATCTACTTATGGGGCCAACGTCCTGACTTTC.

V gene TRBV15 combines with J gene TRBJ1-6, with D possibly TRBD1 on 5 matching bases. Germline CDR1 and CDR2: LNHNV and YYDKDF (reference sequence). The CDR3 is 19 amino acids. V was pared by 0 bases and J by 1 base, with 16 bases between. For the CDR3, the DNA is TGTGCCACCAGCAGAGACAGGGTTTTGGCCAGGTCCTATAATTCACCCCTCCACTTT. It codes for CATSRDRVLARSYNSPLHF.

This clonotype showed up just a few times. At one of its ends the junction is not consistent with the germline gene, which may arise from a read error. The rearrangement links TRBV27 to TRBJ2-1; no reliable D call. CDR1 is MNHEY and CDR2 is SMNVEV in the germline V gene (reference sequence). This CDR3 contains 14 residues. CDR3 nucleotide sequence: TGTGCCAGCCGATACCCGGGTCCTAACAACGAGCAGTTCTTC. Protein product: CASRYPGPNNEQFF.

As to this clonotype: Being one base from a much bigger clone, this may be a read error. The CDR3 DNA follows: TGTTCCACCAGTAGGGGCTGGGGCACAGATACGCAGTATTTT. Amino acid sequence: CSTSRGWGTDTQYF. This sequence joins TRBV28 and TRBJ2-3, with a possible D match to TRBD1 (5 bases). From germline, CDR1 is MDHEN and CDR2 SYDVKM. This CDR3 is built from 14 residues.

This clonotype was counted at least ten times. The V call is TRBV12-3 or TRBV12-4, the J call TRBJ2-1, with D perhaps assigned TRBD1 or TRBD2 (5 bases each). The CDR3 is 16 amino acids. V lost 3 bases, J lost 5 bases, and 17 bases lay in between. Here the CDR3 DNA reads TGTGCCAGCAGTTTTCCGGGACGCATCATTCACAATGAGCAGTTCTTC. Its protein is CASSFPGRIIHNEQFF.

CDR3 nucleotide sequence: TGTGCTAGTGGGCCACAGAATTCACCCCTCCACTTT. Amino acid sequence: CASGPQNSPLHF. This chain uses TRBV12-5 with TRBJ1-6, with unresolved D. V was trimmed by 6 bases and J by 7 bases, leaving 7 bases between them. CDR3 length: 12 amino acids. The germline V gene encodes CDR1 LGHNT and CDR2 FRNRAP.

The chain links TRBV7-8 to TRBJ2-3, with no clear D. Germline CDR1 SGHVS, CDR2 FQNEAQ. The CDR3 runs to 16 residues. V gave up 1 base and J gave up 2 bases, with 13 bases separating them. The CDR3 reads CASSLGRMGPTDTQYF. In DNA, the CDR3 is TGTGCCAGCAGCTTAGGGCGGATGGGCCCCACAGATACGCAGTATTTT.

This clonotype was seen a handful of times. V usage is TRBV30 and J usage is TRBJ2-4; D is possibly TRBD1 (5 bases). V was trimmed by 4 bases and J by 4 bases, leaving 14 bases between them. CDR1 is GTSNPN, CDR2 SVGIG, per germline (reference sequence). CDR3 length equals 14 residues. The CDR3 protein is CAWTPPTEKNIQYF. CDR3 DNA: TGTGCCTGGACCCCCCCGACAGAAAAAAACATTCAGTACTTC.